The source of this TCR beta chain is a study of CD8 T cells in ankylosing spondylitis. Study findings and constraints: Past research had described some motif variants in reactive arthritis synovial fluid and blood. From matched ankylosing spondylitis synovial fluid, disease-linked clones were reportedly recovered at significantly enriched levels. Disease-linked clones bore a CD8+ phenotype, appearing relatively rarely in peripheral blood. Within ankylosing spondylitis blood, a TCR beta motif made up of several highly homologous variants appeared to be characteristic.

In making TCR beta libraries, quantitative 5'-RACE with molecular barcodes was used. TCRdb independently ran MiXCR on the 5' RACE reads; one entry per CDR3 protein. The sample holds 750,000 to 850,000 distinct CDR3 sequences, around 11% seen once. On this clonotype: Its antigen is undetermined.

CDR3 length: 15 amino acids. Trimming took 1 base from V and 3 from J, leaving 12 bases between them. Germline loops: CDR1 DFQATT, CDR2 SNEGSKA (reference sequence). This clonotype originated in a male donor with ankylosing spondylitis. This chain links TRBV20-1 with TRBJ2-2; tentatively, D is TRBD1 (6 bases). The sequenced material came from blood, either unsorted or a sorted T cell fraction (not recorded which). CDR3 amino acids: CSARASGHYTGELFF. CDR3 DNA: TGCAGTGCTAGAGCGTCGGGACATTACACCGGGGAGCTGTTTTTT.